The source of this T cell receptor delta chain is a study of gamma-delta chains in newborns, infants, children. J lost 0 bases, V lost 1 base, and 0 bases had no gene match. Germline CDR1 is GEAIGNYY and CDR2 is EKD. The CDR3 covers 17 residues. TCRdb re-called the reads via CATT. This table holds roughly 7,900 delta-chain clones, approximately 1.5% found once. The chain combines TRDV2 with TRDJ3; 9 bases map to TRDD3. The clonotype originates from a child who was a newborn, infant or young child, either healthy, febrile or measles-vaccinated (not recorded which). Sequenced sample: blood. CDR3 bases: TGTGCCTGTGACACGGGGATACGCTCCTGGGACACCCGACAGATGTTTTTC. The encoded protein is CACDTGIRSWDTRQMFF.